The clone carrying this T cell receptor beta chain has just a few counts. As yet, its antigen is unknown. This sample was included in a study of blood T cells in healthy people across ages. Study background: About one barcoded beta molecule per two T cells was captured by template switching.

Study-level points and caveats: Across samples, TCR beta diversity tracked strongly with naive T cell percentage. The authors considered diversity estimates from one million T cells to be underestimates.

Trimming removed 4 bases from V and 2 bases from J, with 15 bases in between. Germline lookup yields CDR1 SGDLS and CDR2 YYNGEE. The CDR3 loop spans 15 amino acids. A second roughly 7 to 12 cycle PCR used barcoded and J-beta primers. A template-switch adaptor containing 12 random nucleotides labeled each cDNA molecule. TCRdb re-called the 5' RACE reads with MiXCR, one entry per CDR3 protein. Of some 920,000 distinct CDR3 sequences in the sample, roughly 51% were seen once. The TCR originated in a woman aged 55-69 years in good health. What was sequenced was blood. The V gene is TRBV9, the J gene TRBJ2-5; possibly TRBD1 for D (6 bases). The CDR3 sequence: CASSQRTVSQETQYF. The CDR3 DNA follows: TGTGCCAGCAGCCAACGGACAGTATCTCAAGAGACCCAGTACTTC. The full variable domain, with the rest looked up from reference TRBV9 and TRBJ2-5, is DSGVTQTPKHLITATGQRVTLRCSPRSGDLSVYWYQQSLDQGLQFLIQYYNGEERAKGNILERFSAQQFPDLHSELNLSSLELGDSALYFCASSQRTVSQETQYFGPGTRLLVL.